Presented here are 9 T cell receptor beta chains from one specimen sequenced in a study of shared clonotypes between healthy human individuals (dated by TCRdb to the early 2020s). Preparation of the library involved the immunoSEQ multiplex PCR assay. Drawn from immuneACCESS, this table holds only the in-frame rearrangements with V and J called that TCRdb kept. Clones are partly lost; checked studies trace under half to an unresolved V gene and leave the rest unexplained. The sample includes some 2.1 million clones, with 90% to 95% observed a single time. The top ten clones comprise 0.13% of the sample. Sequenced sample: naive CD4+ T cells sorted from blood. According to the study, the label for this sample's cell subset or site signals: CD45RA+ positively selected. All receptors come from a man younger than 30 in good health.

The rearrangement joins TRBV6-5 to TRBJ2-7, with D perhaps matching TRBD2 (5 bases). Germline loops: CDR1 MNHEY, CDR2 SVGAGI. The germline V and J ends were trimmed by 0 bases and 2 bases, with 11 bases remaining between them. The CDR3 extends over 15 amino acids. This chain's CDR3 is CASSYSPQRTYEQYF. The DNA for the CDR3 is TGTGCCAGCAGTTACTCGCCTCAGCGGACCTACGAGCAGTACTTC.

This clone is a singleton in its sample. The chain couples TRBV7-2 to TRBJ1-2; D perhaps matches TRBD1 (5 bases). The CDR3 totals 16 residues. Germline CDR1 SGHTA, CDR2 FQGNSA. Trimming stripped 1 base from V and 0 bases from J, with 12 bases between. CDR3 residues: CASSLGAAGTNYGYTF. In DNA, the CDR3 is TGTGCCAGCAGCTTAGGGGCCGCAGGGACTAACTATGGCTACACCTTC.

V and J are TRBV15 and TRBJ1-6; the D gene is possibly TRBD1 (5 bases). Germline CDR1 reads LNHNV; CDR2 reads YYDKDF (reference sequence). V gave up 0 bases and J gave up 6 bases, with 9 bases separating them. This CDR3 has 15 residues. CDR3 sequence: CATSREPGVNSPLHF. The CDR3 nucleotides read TGTGCCACCAGCAGAGAGCCGGGGGTTAATTCACCCCTCCACTTT.

V is TRBV28 and J is TRBJ1-2; TRBD1 matches at 7 bases. The germline V gene encodes CDR1 MDHEN and CDR2 SYDVKM. The V and J ends lost 5 bases and 3 bases, in that order; junction bases with no gene match: 15. This CDR3 comprises 17 residues. CDR3 loop: CASSTQGRDSWYYGYTF. CDR3 nucleotide sequence: TGTGCCAGCAGTACCCAGGGCCGGGACAGTTGGTACTATGGCTACACCTTC.

The chain joins TRBV18 to TRBJ1-1, with a tentative D call TRBD1 (5 bases). The ends were cut back, 3 bases at V and 4 bases at J, with 12 bases in the middle. The CDR3 contains 14 residues. Per the germline V gene, CDR1 is KGHSH and CDR2 is LQKENI. The CDR3 here is CASSPLGGTTEAFF. The CDR3 coding sequence is TGTGCCAGCTCACCTCTCGGGGGAACCACTGAAGCTTTCTTT.

The V and J genes are TRBV7-2 and TRBJ2-1; maybe TRBD1 (5 bases). Germline V gene lookup returns CDR1 SGHTA and CDR2 FQGNSA. Trimming stripped 4 bases from V and 9 bases from J, with 13 bases between. The CDR3 runs to 13 residues. The CDR3 loop reads CASSSLGHGEQFF. CDR3 bases: TGTGCCAGCAGCTCCTTAGGACATGGTGAGCAGTTCTTC. The full variable domain, in which reference TRBV7-2 and TRBJ2-1 provide the parts outside the CDR3, is GAGVSQSPSNKVTEKGKDVELRCDPISGHTALYWYRQSLGQGLEFLIYFQGNSAPDKSGLPSDRFSAERTGGSVSTLTIQRTQQEDSAVYLCASSSLGHGEQFFGPGTRLTVL.

The genes are TRBV6-1 and TRBJ2-3, with TRBD2 identical over 10 bases. The CDR3 consists of 17 residues. Germline V gene lookup returns CDR1 MNHNS and CDR2 SASEGT. The J segment lost 1 base and the V segment lost 3 bases, leaving 7 bases of the junction unmatched. CDR3 sequence: CASSERELAGRTDTQYF. CDR3 sequence (DNA): TGTGCCAGCAGTGAGAGGGAACTAGCGGGGCGCACAGATACGCAGTATTTT.

The CDR3 is CASSLTLAGKSSYNEQFF. The CDR3 nucleotides read TGTGCCAGCAGTTTAACTTTAGCGGGCAAGAGCTCCTACAATGAGCAGTTCTTC. This chain connects TRBV5-6 to TRBJ2-1; 7 positions match TRBD2. V was pared by 5 bases and J by 0 bases, with 14 bases of the junction left unmatched. The germline CDR1 and CDR2 sequences are SGHDT and YYEEEE. This CDR3 is 18 amino acids long. Complete variable domain (other parts from reference TRBV5-6 and TRBJ2-1): DAGVTQSPTHLIKTRGQQVTLRCSPKSGHDTVSWYQQALGQGPQFIFQYYEEEERQRGNFPDRFSGHQFPNYSSELNVNALLLGDSALYLCASSLTLAGKSSYNEQFFGPGTRLTVL.

The chain joins TRBV15 to TRBJ2-7; tentative D call: TRBD2 (5 bases). From germline, CDR1 is LNHNV and CDR2 YYDKDF (reference sequence). Trimming shortened V by 3 bases and J by 0 bases, and 9 bases separated the two germline ends. The CDR3 extends over 14 amino acids. The CDR3 loop is CATSRTGSSYEQYF. In DNA form, the CDR3 reads TGTGCCACCAGCAGGACGGGGAGCTCCTACGAGCAGTACTTC.